The clone carrying this T cell receptor (beta chain) has more than one count but fewer than ten. Antigen: not known. These data originate in a study of response to subunit inactivated influenza vaccine. General study results and limits: Few new T cells, the authors suggested, are recruited by each seasonal influenza vaccination.

The length of the CDR3 is 15 residues. Germline-derived CDR1 and CDR2 are LNHNV and YYDKDF (reference sequence). Trimming left V 11 bases short and J 7 bases short, with 24 bases between. A single record per CDR3 protein comes from TCRdb applying MiXCR to the RT-PCR reads. This sample has about 780,000 distinct CDR3 sequences, with roughly 18% found just once. V gene TRBV15 combines with J gene TRBJ2-1, with D unclear. The clonotype originates from a man between 45 and 60 years old who received an inactivated influenza vaccine. The sample consisted of PBMCs from blood, taken 4 to 6 days after vaccination. Here the CDR3 reads CAASPVGSSSNEQFF. The CDR3 DNA reads TGTGCCGCCTCTCCTGTGGGCAGTAGCAGTAATGAGCAGTTCTTC.